Sequencing of this T cell receptor beta chain was carried out in a study of response to subunit inactivated influenza vaccine. This clonotype occurred a few times. Its matching antigen is unknown. Via MiXCR, TCRdb re-called the RT-PCR reads, giving one row per CDR3 protein. The sample has 800,000 or so distinct CDR3 sequences, 21% seen once. Study-level findings and limits: With each seasonal influenza vaccination, the authors suggested, few new T cells are recruited.

Trimming left V 6 bases short and J 3 bases short, with 20 bases between. The CDR3 length is 16 residues. Germline lookup yields CDR1 MDHEN and CDR2 SYDVKM. The receptor's source is a man in his fifties who received an inactivated influenza vaccine. The rearrangement links TRBV28 to TRBJ2-5; D is perhaps TRBD2 (5 bases). Here the sequenced sample was PBMCs from blood, taken approximately 5 days after vaccination. CDR3 sequence (DNA): TGTGCCAGCAGCCGATTGGTCCTAGCTGGGAAAGAGACCCAGTACTTC. Protein: CASSRLVLAGKETQYF.